This entry lists 27 T cell receptor beta chains sequenced from one sample in a study of Ad26.COV2.S vaccination and SARS-CoV-2 variants. The assay was immunoSEQ multiplex PCR, and TCRdb's table has in-frame clones only and misses some. The sample yields about 450,000 clones, 85% to 90% seen once. Treatment of the sample: 15 to 20 received Ad26.COV2.S at low or high dose, single or two shots; roughly five received placebo; per-sample allocation not given. Samples analyzed were those drawn on day 63 after the first vaccine or placebo injection. The sample was peripheral blood, taken in a trial of Ad26.COV2.S vaccine versus placebo. These receptors all stem from a person aged 18-65 years who received the Ad26.COV2.S COVID-19 vaccine or a placebo.

The CDR3 sequence is CASSELRGYTDTQYF. The DNA for the CDR3 is TGCGCCAGCAGTGAGTTGCGGGGATACACAGATACGCAGTATTTT. The chain couples TRBV10-1 to TRBJ2-3; TRBD2 might be the D (6 bases). CDR3 size: 15 residues. V lost 1 base and J lost 2, with 10 bases in between. CDR1 and CDR2 from the germline V gene are WNHNN and SYGVQD (reference sequence).

The chain joins TRBV24-1 to TRBJ1-2; D possibly corresponds to TRBD1 (6 bases). The CDR3 contains 15 residues. In germline, CDR1 is KGHDR, CDR2 SFDVKD. Trimming shortened V by 4 bases and J by 4 bases, and 15 bases separated the two germline ends. CDR3 region: CATSDMDSPFYGYTF. The DNA for the CDR3 is TGTGCCACCAGTGACATGGACAGTCCCTTCTATGGCTACACCTTC.

The chain couples TRBV5-4 to TRBJ1-6; the match to TRBD1 covers 7 bases. The CDR3 sequence is 15 residues long. From germline, CDR1 is SGHNT and CDR2 YYREEE (reference sequence). V shed 3 bases and J 6 bases; nucleotides not matched to a gene: 6. CDR3 in DNA: TGTGCCAGCAGCTCTAGGGACAGTCCTAATTCACCCCTCCACTTT. As protein: CASSSRDSPNSPLHF.

The V and J genes are TRBV5-4 and TRBJ2-2; TRBD2 matches at 12 bases. The germline V gene has CDR1 SGHNT and CDR2 YYREEE (reference sequence). V lost 0 bases, J lost 4 bases, and 1 base stayed unmatched. This CDR3 is built from 16 residues. The CDR3 sequence: CASSLGLAGATGELFF. The CDR3 bases are TGTGCCAGCAGCTTGGGACTAGCGGGGGCCACCGGGGAGCTGTTTTTT.

CDR3 DNA sequence: TGCGCCAGCAGTCGATTCGGGACACCTGGAAACACCATATATTTT. This codes for CASSRFGTPGNTIYF. This rearrangement joins TRBV23-1 to TRBJ1-3; D might be TRBD1 (6 bases). TRBV23-1 is recorded as an ORF, its role being uncertain. Trimming shortened V by 4 bases and J by 2 bases, and 12 bases separated the two germline ends. The CDR3 runs 15 residues.

This clone appeared a few times. The chain is built from TRBV4-1 and TRBJ1-5, with 7 bases aligning to TRBD1. CDR3 length: 18 residues. Germline V gene lookup returns CDR1 MGHRA and CDR2 YSYEKL. The trim removed 5 bases at V and 0 bases at J, leaving 13 bases unmatched. The CDR3 sequence: CASSVRGGSPYSNQPQHF. The CDR3 nucleotides are TGCGCCAGCAGCGTCAGAGGGGGCTCCCCTTATAGCAATCAGCCCCAGCATTTT.

V and J are TRBV29-1 and TRBJ2-1, with 8 bases lining up with TRBD1. V was clipped by 6 bases and J by 6 bases; unmatched bases: 4. The CDR3 totals 12 residues. The V gene's germline CDR1 is SQVTM and CDR2 ANQGSEA. The CDR3 nucleotides read TGCAGCGTGCGGACAGGGTCCAATGAGCAGTTCTTC. It specifies CSVRTGSNEQFF.

J is TRBJ2-7 and V is TRBV10-3; no clear D. Trimming cost V 2 bases and J 3 bases, with 11 bases left between them. Germline V gene lookup returns CDR1 ENHRY and CDR2 SYGVKD. This CDR3 spans 14 amino acids. DNA of the CDR3: TGTGCCATCAGTGAGAGAGCCACGCGCTACGAGCAGTACGTC. Its protein is CAISERATRYEQYV.

V gene TRBV7-2 combines with J gene TRBJ1-5; D is uncertain. CDR1 and CDR2 (germline): SGHTA, FQGNSA. This CDR3 has 16 residues. V was trimmed by 1 base and J by 0 bases, leaving 10 bases between them. CDR3 amino acids: CASSLVASISNQPQHF. DNA for the CDR3: TGTGCCAGCAGCTTAGTGGCGTCCATTAGCAATCAGCCCCAGCATTTT.

This chain joins TRBV3-1 (or the pseudogene TRBV3-2) and TRBJ2-7; 8 positions agree with TRBD1. V lost 0 bases, J lost 5 bases, and 9 bases stayed unmatched. This CDR3 spans 16 amino acids. Germline CDR1 reads LGHDT; CDR2 reads YNNKEL (reference sequence). The CDR3 sequence: CASSQDPWTGMDEQYF. CDR3 nucleotides: TGTGCCAGCAGCCAAGATCCTTGGACAGGGATGGACGAGCAGTACTTC.

This clone came up many times. Within the sample, other DNA sequences also encode this same CDR3. The rearrangement links TRBV2 to TRBJ1-2, with D tentatively TRBD1 (5 bases). The germline V and J ends were trimmed by 3 bases and 8 bases, with 13 bases remaining between them. The germline gives CDR1 SNHLY, CDR2 FYNNEI. The CDR3 is made up of 13 amino acids. CDR3 residues: CASSDSAGYGYTF. The CDR3 bases are TGTGCCAGCAGTGACAGCGCAGGGTACGGCTACACCTTC.

The chain joins TRBV4-1 to TRBJ1-1; D not certain. V was trimmed by 1 base and J by 1 base, leaving 4 bases between them. The germline V gene has CDR1 MGHRA and CDR2 YSYEKL. The CDR3 has 13 residues. CDR3 bases: TGCGCCAGCAGCCAAGTTGCGAACACTGAAGCTTTCTTT. Residues: CASSQVANTEAFF.

The chain recombines TRBV12-5 with TRBJ1-2; 7 nucleotides align to TRBD1. This CDR3 region has 15 residues. Germline V lookup: CDR1 LGHNT, CDR2 FRNRAP. V dropped 1 base and J dropped 4; count of bases not matched to a gene: 6. The CDR3 region has the DNA TGTGCTAGTGGTTTGGAACCCGGGACAGCCTATGGCTACACCTTC. Translation: CASGLEPGTAYGYTF. Based on the CDR3 plus reference TRBV12-5 and TRBJ1-2, the full variable domain is DARVTQTPRHKVTEMGQEVTMRCQPILGHNTVFWYRQTMMQGLELLAYFRNRAPLDDSGMPKDRFSAEMPDATLATLKIQPSEPRDSAVYFCASGLEPGTAYGYTFGSGTRLTVV.

The chain is built from TRBV10-1 and TRBJ2-3, with 7 bases aligning to TRBD2. V gave up 6 bases and J gave up 0 bases; unmatched junction bases: 18. CDR1 and CDR2 (germline): WNHNN, SYGVQD (reference sequence). This CDR3 comprises 19 residues. The CDR3 nucleotides read TGCGCCAGCAGCTCAACCTTACCTTTAGAGCGGGGAAGCACAGATACGCAGTATTTT. Its translation is CASSSTLPLERGSTDTQYF.

The rearrangement joins TRBV19 to TRBJ2-1; no definite D call. V was clipped by 7 bases and J by 9 bases, with 16 bases between them. Germline V gene sequence: CDR1 LNHDA, CDR2 SQIVND (reference sequence). The CDR3 sequence is 13 residues long. CDR3 DNA: TGTGCCAGTACATATCAAAGGGATGGTGAGCAGTTCTTC. Protein product: CASTYQRDGEQFF.

The CDR3 DNA sequence: TGTGCCAGCAGCCGATCTAGTTTATCCACCGGGGAGCTGTTTTTT. The encoded protein is CASSRSSLSTGELFF. The V call is TRBV7-3, the J call TRBJ2-2; D is ambiguous. The CDR3 length is 15 residues. Germline lookup yields CDR1 SGHTA and CDR2 FQGTGA. V lost 5 bases and J lost 4, with 14 bases in between.

J is TRBJ2-5 and V is TRBV4-1, with 12 bases that match TRBD2. Germline-derived CDR1 and CDR2 are MGHRA and YSYEKL. This CDR3 spans 18 amino acids. V was pared by 1 base and J by 1 base, with 7 bases of the junction left unmatched. The CDR3 bases are TGCGCCAGCAGCCAAGGTGTAACTAGCGGGAGGATCCAAGAGACCCAGTACTTC. It codes for CASSQGVTSGRIQETQYF.

This clone occurred once. The chain is built from TRBV19 and TRBJ1-6; D is undetermined. The CDR3 is 16 residues long. Trimming cost V 4 bases and J 1 base, with 11 bases left between them. The germline CDR1 and CDR2 sequences are LNHDA and SQIVND (reference sequence). This CDR3 is CASSRWGKSYNSPLHF. The CDR3 nucleotides read TGTGCCAGTAGTAGGTGGGGTAAATCCTATAATTCACCCCTCCACTTT.

V and J are TRBV7-2 and TRBJ2-5, with D perhaps TRBD2 (5 bases). From germline, CDR1 is SGHTA and CDR2 FQGNSA. Trimming left V 0 bases short and J 5 bases short, with 13 bases between. This CDR3 is built from 15 residues. CDR3 coding DNA: TGTGCCAGCAGCTTAGCTTGGCAGGAGGAGGAGACCCAGTACTTC. Protein product: CASSLAWQEEETQYF.

The CDR3, as DNA: TGTGCCAGCAGCTTAGGGGCAGGGAACGAAAAACTGTTTTTT. Translated: CASSLGAGNEKLFF. The chain is built from TRBV7-9 and TRBJ1-4; possibly TRBD1 for D (5 bases). This CDR3 contains 14 residues. V shed 1 base and J shed 8 bases, with 11 bases lying between them. CDR1 is SEHNR and CDR2 is FQNEAQ in the germline V gene (reference sequence).

This chain links TRBV19 with TRBJ1-5; 9 bases fit TRBD1. This CDR3 comprises 14 residues. Germline-derived CDR1 and CDR2 are LNHDA and SQIVND (reference sequence). V shed 6 bases, J shed 5 bases, and the junction held 5 bases outside the gene matches. CDR3 in DNA: TGTGCCAGTAGCGACAGGGGGACTTATCAGCCCCAGCATTTT. This encodes CASSDRGTYQPQHF.

The V call is TRBV5-4, the J call TRBJ1-3; D remains unclear. V lost 3 bases to trimming and J lost 0 bases, with 13 bases between them. From germline, CDR1 is SGHNT and CDR2 YYREEE (reference sequence). This CDR3 spans 16 amino acids. The CDR3 bases are TGTGCCAGCAGCTCCAATGGACTTTACTCTGGAAACACCATATATTTT. Translating gives CASSSNGLYSGNTIYF. Variable domain in full (rest from reference TRBV5-4 and TRBJ1-3): ETGVTQSPTHLIKTRGQQVTLRCSSQSGHNTVSWYQQALGQGPQFIFQYYREEENGRGNFPPRFSGLQFPNYSSELNVNALELDDSALYLCASSSNGLYSGNTIYFGEGSWLTVV.

This chain joins TRBV3-1 (or the pseudogene TRBV3-2) and TRBJ1-5; D is ambiguous. V was shortened by 0 bases and J by 7 bases, with 7 bases between the two germline ends. The germline V gene encodes CDR1 LGHDT and CDR2 YNNKEL (reference sequence). This CDR3 region has 13 residues. The CDR3 sequence is CASSQERQQPQHF. The DNA for the CDR3 is TGTGCCAGCAGCCAAGAGCGGCAGCAGCCCCAGCATTTT.

The chain recombines TRBV30 with TRBJ1-6, with D unclear. The germline V gene encodes CDR1 GTSNPN and CDR2 SVGIG (reference sequence). The length of the CDR3 is 14 residues. V lost 7 bases, J lost 8 bases, and 18 bases lay in between. The CDR3 spells CAFRSARSDSPLHF. In nucleotides, the CDR3 is TGTGCCTTTAGATCAGCCAGGAGTGATTCACCCCTCCACTTT.

This chain uses TRBV7-3 with TRBJ2-5; 9 bases map to TRBD2. The junction had 12 bases not matched to a gene; V was cut back by 5 bases and J by 5 bases. Germline values: CDR1 SGHTA, CDR2 FQGTGA. The CDR3 covers 16 residues. The CDR3 DNA follows: TGTGCCAGCAGCCCTAACCCGGGACTAGCCCGGGAGACCCAGTACTTC. Translation gives CASSPNPGLARETQYF.

The chain carries TRBV9 and TRBJ2-2; 14 bases fit TRBD2. In germline, CDR1 is SGDLS, CDR2 YYNGEE. V was pared by 2 bases and J by 4 bases, with 1 base of the junction left unmatched. The length of the CDR3 is 16 residues. The CDR3 here is CASSVGLAGGTGELFF. DNA for the CDR3: TGTGCCAGCAGCGTCGGACTAGCGGGGGGCACCGGGGAGCTGTTTTTT. Using reference TRBV9 and TRBJ2-2 for the parts outside the CDR3, the full variable domain is DSGVTQTPKHLITATGQRVTLRCSPRSGDLSVYWYQQSLDQGLQFLIQYYNGEERAKGNILERFSAQQFPDLHSELNLSSLELGDSALYFCASSVGLAGGTGELFFGEGSRLTVL.

The rearrangement joins TRBV6-6 to TRBJ1-1; no firm D call. The CDR3 covers 14 residues. Germline V gene data show CDR1 as MNHNY and CDR2 as SVGAGI (reference sequence). The V end lost 6 bases, the J end lost 4 bases, and 15 bases lay between the germline ends. CDR3 sequence: CASRVDGGGTEAFF. Here the CDR3 DNA reads TGTGCCAGCAGGGTAGACGGTGGAGGCACTGAAGCTTTCTTT.